This TCR beta chain was observed in a study of cytomegalovirus exposure and HLA in healthy donors. Study results and caveats: In an earlier analysis, in some 600 donors, most V segments appeared productive either ~90% or ~30% of the time.

As concerns this clone: Its antigen is unknown.

Primers: 60 Vbeta forward and 13 Jbeta reverse. TCRdb keeps only in-frame clones here, not all; method: immunoSEQ multiplex PCR. The repertoire holds 90,000 or so clones, with around 70% as singletons. The V gene lost 5 bases and the J gene lost 2 bases, with 16 bases spanning the gap. Germline CDR1 and CDR2: SGHTA and FQGTGA. This CDR3 has 16 residues. This sequence was found in a middle-aged man in good health and CMV-seronegative. V is TRBV7-3 and J is TRBJ2-1; D might be TRBD1 (5 bases). Sequencing used PBMCs. As DNA, the CDR3 is TGTGCCAGCAGCCAATTTGGGGCTAGTGCCTACAATGAGCAGTTCTTC. This encodes CASSQFGASAYNEQFF. Filled out from reference TRBV7-3 and TRBJ2-1, the complete variable domain reads GAGVSQTPSNKVTEKGKYVELRCDPISGHTALYWYRQSLGQGPEFLIYFQGTGAADDSGLPNDRFFAVRPEGSVSTLKIQRTERGDSAVYLCASSQFGASAYNEQFFGPGTRLTVL.